Listed here are 24 T cell receptor beta chains from one sample, sequenced in a study of blood T cell repertoires in COVID-19. TCRdb's table, derived via immunoSEQ multiplex PCR, lists solely in-frame clones and lacks some. The sample gives tens of thousands of clones, around 87% of which show up once; 15% to 20% is in the top ten. Sample: peripheral blood. These receptors were collected from a human donor in a cohort sampled during active COVID-19.

This chain connects TRBV4-2 to TRBJ2-7; possible D gene TRBD2, 6 bases. Germline CDR1 LGHNA, CDR2 YNFKEQ. The CDR3 has 14 amino acids. Trimming stripped 4 bases from V and 6 bases from J, with 16 bases between. Here the CDR3 reads CASSRTGTAGEQYF. In nucleotides, the CDR3 is TGTGCCAGCAGCCGGACCGGGACTGCCGGCGAGCAGTACTTC.

The CDR3 sequence: CASSPGGSNQPQHF. CDR3 DNA sequence: TGTGCCAGCAGCCCGGGGGGTAGCAATCAGCCCCAGCATTTT. The J gene is TRBJ1-5, the V gene TRBV7-9; tentatively, D is TRBD1 (5 bases). Germline V gives CDR1 SEHNR, CDR2 FQNEAQ (reference sequence). The CDR3 is made up of 14 amino acids. Trimming stripped 5 bases from V and 0 bases from J, with 8 bases between.

This clone has only one observation. The chain joins TRBV18 to TRBJ1-4, with a tentative D call TRBD1 (5 bases). Trimming took 5 bases from V and 5 from J, leaving 24 bases between them. Germline V gene lookup returns CDR1 KGHSH and CDR2 LQKENI. The CDR3 contains 18 residues. CDR3 loop: CASSASRGLGPENEKLFF. The CDR3 bases are TGTGCCAGCTCAGCGTCCCGGGGACTAGGGCCTGAGAATGAAAAACTGTTTTTT.

The gene calls are TRBV18 and TRBJ1-5, with 7 bases aligning to TRBD1. The CDR3 sequence is 16 residues long. Germline CDR1 is KGHSH and CDR2 is LQKENI. V shed 3 bases, J shed 0 bases, and the junction held 5 bases outside the gene matches. CDR3 nucleotides: TGTGCCAGCTCACCCGGGACAGTGTATAGCAATCAGCCCCAGCATTTT. Its protein product is CASSPGTVYSNQPQHF.

The chain is built from TRBV7-8 and TRBJ2-7; D is possibly TRBD2 (6 bases). Germline loops: CDR1 SGHVS, CDR2 FQNEAQ. Trimming took 0 bases from V and 7 from J, leaving 10 bases between them. The CDR3 has 13 residues. CDR3 sequence: CASSLAGGREQYF. CDR3 DNA: TGTGCCAGCAGCTTAGCCGGGGGTAGGGAGCAGTACTTC.

The genes are TRBV30 and TRBJ1-2; 9 nucleotides align to TRBD1. Germline lookup yields CDR1 GTSNPN and CDR2 SVGIG (reference sequence). The J segment lost 4 bases and the V segment lost 2 bases, leaving 14 bases of the junction unmatched. This CDR3 comprises 17 residues. The DNA of the CDR3 is TGTGCCTGGAGTAAGGGACAGGGAGCTCCTCGTCTCTATGGCTACACCTTC. Translated: CAWSKGQGAPRLYGYTF.

This clone appeared once. The V and J genes are TRBV5-4 and TRBJ2-3, with TRBD2 matching 7 bases. The V and J ends lost 1 base and 4 bases, in that order; junction bases with no gene match: 9. CDR1 and CDR2 (germline): SGHNT, YYREEE (reference sequence). The CDR3 spans 16 residues. CDR3 protein: CASSLMGGGRADTQYF. As DNA, the CDR3 is TGTGCCAGCAGCTTGATGGGGGGGGGAAGAGCAGATACGCAGTATTTT.

The chain recombines TRBV18 with TRBJ2-7; weak D call: TRBD1 (5 bases). Per germline, CDR1 KGHSH and CDR2 LQKENI. V lost 3 bases and J lost 7, with 16 bases in between. This CDR3 has 14 amino acids. CDR3 sequence reads: CASSPGAARQEQYF. DNA of the CDR3: TGTGCCAGCTCACCTGGGGCCGCCCGCCAAGAGCAGTACTTC. The entire variable domain, with the rest obtained from reference TRBV18 and TRBJ2-7, is as follows: NAGVMQNPRHLVRRRGQEARLRCSPMKGHSHVYWYRQLPEEGLKFMVYLQKENIIDESGMPKERFSAEFPKEGPSILRIQQVVRGDSAAYFCASSPGAARQEQYFGPGTRLTVT.

This chain connects TRBV7-9 to TRBJ2-1; D is ambiguous. In germline, CDR1 is SEHNR, CDR2 FQNEAQ (reference sequence). The CDR3 spans 15 residues. V was trimmed by 0 bases and J by 2 bases, leaving 8 bases between them. The DNA for the CDR3 is TGTGCCAGCAGCTTAGCCGCATCGGCCTACAATGAGCAGTTCTTC. Amino acids: CASSLAASAYNEQFF.

The CDR3 sequence: CASSLQSLYNEQFF. The CDR3 bases are TGTGCCAGCAGTTTACAGTCCCTTTACAATGAGCAGTTCTTC. The chain links TRBV28 to TRBJ2-1; D gene unclear. The ends were cut back, 2 bases at V and 4 bases at J, with 9 bases in the middle. Germline assignment: CDR1 MDHEN and CDR2 SYDVKM. CDR3 length: 14 residues.

V and J are TRBV6-1 and TRBJ2-7; unclear D gene. Trimming removed 3 bases from V and 1 base from J, with 7 bases in between. Germline CDR1 is MNHNS and CDR2 is SASEGT. The CDR3 loop spans 13 amino acids. DNA for the CDR3: TGTGCCAGCAGTGACCGCGGATCCTACGAGCAGTACTTC. It yields the protein CASSDRGSYEQYF.

J is TRBJ1-1 and V is TRBV19, with D perhaps TRBD1 (5 bases). The CDR3 runs 15 residues. The ends were cut back, 7 bases at V and 5 bases at J, with 20 bases in the middle. Looked up from germline, CDR1 is LNHDA and CDR2 is SQIVND (reference sequence). The chain's CDR3 is CASMEGGRWGTEAFF. The DNA for the CDR3 is TGTGCCAGTATGGAGGGCGGTAGATGGGGGACTGAAGCTTTCTTT.

This chain connects TRBV5-1 to TRBJ1-2; 8 nucleotides line up with TRBD1. The CDR3 is 14 amino acids. CDR1 is SGHRS, CDR2 YFSETQ, per germline. V shed 4 bases, J shed 4 bases, and the junction held 6 bases outside the gene matches. The CDR3 sequence is CASSAGQGVYGYTF. CDR3 bases: TGCGCCAGCAGCGCAGGACAGGGAGTCTATGGCTACACCTTC.

The chain carries TRBV3-1 (or the pseudogene TRBV3-2) and TRBJ2-1; TRBD2 aligns across 14 bases. CDR1 and CDR2 from the germline V gene are LGHDT and YNNKEL (reference sequence). V was clipped by 1 base and J by 7 bases; unmatched bases: 0. The CDR3 sequence is 15 residues long. Here the CDR3 reads CASSQGLAGGNEQFF. Written as DNA, the CDR3 is TGTGCCAGCAGCCAAGGACTAGCGGGGGGGAATGAGCAGTTCTTC.

J is TRBJ1-1 and V is TRBV15; no reliable D call. Trimming pared 0 bases from V and 7 bases from J, leaving 6 bases between. Germline V gene sequence: CDR1 LNHNV, CDR2 YYDKDF (reference sequence). The CDR3 sequence is 12 residues long. The CDR3 coding sequence is TGTGCCACCAGCAGAGATCTCAGTGAAGCTTTCTTT. Residues: CATSRDLSEAFF.

This chain links TRBV5-1 with TRBJ2-1; D uncertain. Per germline, CDR1 SGHRS and CDR2 YFSETQ. Trimming took 3 bases from V and 0 from J, leaving 13 bases between them. CDR3 length: 16 amino acids. The CDR3 sequence: CASSYEAVGSYNEQFF. CDR3 nucleotides: TGCGCCAGCAGCTATGAGGCAGTGGGCTCCTACAATGAGCAGTTCTTC. The full variable domain, completed using reference TRBV5-1 and TRBJ2-1, is KAGVTQTPRYLIKTRGQQVTLSCSPISGHRSVSWYQQTPGQGLQFLFEYFSETQRNKGNFPGRFSGRQFSNSRSEMNVSTLELGDSALYLCASSYEAVGSYNEQFFGPGTRLTVL.

The gene calls are TRBV18 and TRBJ1-6; no definite D call. Per the germline V gene, CDR1 is KGHSH and CDR2 is LQKENI. The CDR3 loop spans 14 amino acids. The ends were cut back, 4 bases at V and 9 bases at J, with 13 bases in the middle. Here the CDR3 reads CASSLERDSSPLHF. CDR3 sequence (DNA): TGTGCCAGCTCACTAGAGCGAGATAGTTCACCCCTCCACTTT.

The chain recombines TRBV5-1 with TRBJ2-1, with a tentative D call TRBD2 (6 bases). V was clipped by 4 bases and J by 7 bases, with 15 bases between them. Per germline, CDR1 SGHRS and CDR2 YFSETQ. The CDR3 totals 14 residues. The chain's CDR3 is CASSEGGKGNEQFF. As DNA, the CDR3 is TGCGCCAGCAGCGAAGGCGGGAAAGGGAATGAGCAGTTCTTC. The complete variable domain, with remaining parts taken from reference TRBV5-1 and TRBJ2-1, reads KAGVTQTPRYLIKTRGQQVTLSCSPISGHRSVSWYQQTPGQGLQFLFEYFSETQRNKGNFPGRFSGRQFSNSRSEMNVSTLELGDSALYLCASSEGGKGNEQFFGPGTRLTVL.

J is TRBJ1-4 and V is TRBV28, with TRBD1 matching 7 bases. CDR1 and CDR2 from the germline V gene are MDHEN and SYDVKM. The V and J ends lost 5 bases and 6 bases, in that order; junction bases with no gene match: 9. This CDR3 has 15 amino acids. CDR3 protein: CASSLLGGGYEKLFF. For the CDR3, the DNA is TGTGCCAGCAGTCTGTTAGGGGGCGGGTATGAAAAACTGTTTTTT.

DNA of the CDR3: TGTGCCAGCAGTCAGGGACACATCACCTACGAGCAGTACTTC. It is translated as CASSQGHITYEQYF. The chain carries TRBV6-6 and TRBJ2-7; TRBD1 might be the D (6 bases). Germline CDR1 reads MNHNY; CDR2 reads SVGAGI (reference sequence). Trimming left V 5 bases short and J 2 bases short, with 13 bases between. The CDR3 spans 14 residues.

This clone is a singleton in its sample. The CDR3 bases are TGTGCCAGCAGCTTACACAGGGATCAAGAGACCCAGTACTTC. This translates into CASSLHRDQETQYF. V is TRBV7-2 and J is TRBJ2-5, with D perhaps TRBD1 (6 bases). Germline values: CDR1 SGHTA, CDR2 FQGNSA. This CDR3 has 14 residues. Trimming left V 2 bases short and J 2 bases short, with 9 bases between.

This chain connects TRBV6-6 to TRBJ1-3; no reliable D call. The V gene's germline CDR1 is MNHNY and CDR2 SVGAGI (reference sequence). Between the trimmed V and J ends, which lost 7 bases and 0 bases, there was a span of 16 bases. The CDR3 covers 16 residues. The CDR3 reads CASIDSGVNSGNTIYF. DNA of the CDR3: TGTGCCAGCATCGACTCCGGAGTTAACTCTGGAAACACCATATATTTT.

This chain uses TRBV13 with TRBJ1-3; D gene unclear. CDR1 is PRHDT, CDR2 FYEKMQ, per germline (reference sequence). Trimming shortened V by 1 base and J by 16 bases, and 17 bases separated the two germline ends. The CDR3 length is 13 residues. The CDR3 nucleotides are TGTGCCAGCAGCTTAGAGAAACAGCAGCCGTTGTATTTT. This translates into CASSLEKQQPLYF.

V usage is TRBV9 and J usage is TRBJ1-3; D ambiguous. This CDR3 comprises 18 residues. V was trimmed by 0 bases and J by 0 bases, leaving 16 bases between them. Germline V CDR1 and CDR2: SGDLS, YYNGEE. The CDR3: CASSVGGGGPTSGNTIYF. In DNA form, the CDR3 reads TGTGCCAGCAGCGTAGGAGGAGGAGGGCCCACCTCTGGAAACACCATATATTTT. The full variable domain, rest sourced from reference TRBV9 and TRBJ1-3, is DSGVTQTPKHLITATGQRVTLRCSPRSGDLSVYWYQQSLDQGLQFLIQYYNGEERAKGNILERFSAQQFPDLHSELNLSSLELGDSALYFCASSVGGGGPTSGNTIYFGEGSWLTVV.